Listed here are 4 T cell receptor beta chains from one sample, sequenced in a study of Japanese encephalitis immunity and Zika vaccine responses. TCRdb processed the 5' RACE reads anew with MiXCR; each CDR3 protein has one entry. The profile shows around 300 distinct CDR3 sequences, about 1.8% of them singletons. CFSE-labeled PBMCs were cultured more than five days with peptide pools, each at approximately 0.95 ug/mL. The sort collected unfixed, live, CD56-CD19-CD16-CD3+CD4+ CFSE-low proliferating CD4 T cells. Sample: antigen-activated CD4+ T cells from blood, cultured, taken during a Zika inactivated vaccine study. These TCRs come from an adult man who received an inactivated Zika virus vaccine.

This clonotype ranks as hyperexpanded. The J gene is TRBJ2-2, the V gene TRBV12-3 or TRBV12-4; D gene ambiguous. CDR3 length: 14 amino acids. Deletions cut 5 bases from V and 1 base from J, with 8 bases between. The DNA of the CDR3 is TGTGCCAGCAGTCGATCTAGGAACACCGGGGAGCTGTTTTTT. It yields the protein CASSRSRNTGELFF.

This clonotype qualifies as large (0.1 to 1%). The chain couples TRBV9 to TRBJ1-3; possible D gene TRBD1, 6 bases. The V gene's germline CDR1 is SGDLS and CDR2 YYNGEE. V dropped 1 base and J dropped 2 bases, with 10 bases sitting between them. This CDR3 has 15 amino acids. The CDR3 bases are TGTGCCAGCAGCGTATCGACAGGCCCTGGAAACACCATATATTTT. Translation gives CASSVSTGPGNTIYF.

Relative to its sample, this clonotype is medium-sized. The CDR3 DNA is TGTGCCAGCTCACCAAGACAGGGGGTAGGAGAAAAACTGTTTTTT. This translates into CASSPRQGVGEKLFF. The chain has TRBV18 and TRBJ1-4; 9 bases fit TRBD1. V lost 2 bases to trimming and J lost 8 bases; unmatched junction nucleotides: 6. CDR3 length equals 15 residues. The germline CDR1 and CDR2 sequences are KGHSH and LQKENI.

This clonotype is large by share. The J gene is TRBJ1-4, the V gene TRBV20-1; D not resolved. Germline CDR1 and CDR2: DFQATT and SNEGSKA (reference sequence). The CDR3 totals 18 residues. V shed 3 bases and J shed 0 bases, with 20 bases lying between them. CDR3 coding DNA: TGCAGTGCTAGGGTACTTCGCGCTACACCGGCAACTAATGAAAAACTGTTTTTT. Translated, it gives CSARVLRATPATNEKLFF.